Below, 13 T cell receptor beta chains from the same sample are listed, as sequenced in a study of monozygotic twins with inflammatory bowel disease. Reanalyzing the 5' RACE reads, TCRdb keeps one entry per CDR3 protein, without DNA. Here the sample table reports about 380,000 distinct CDR3 sequences. Specimen: blood. These receptors were collected from a human donor with ulcerative colitis or Crohn's disease, or a healthy co-twin of an affected twin (not recorded which).

The rearrangement uses TRBV20-1 and TRBJ2-3; the TRBD2 assignment by TCRdb is unverifiable without DNA. Germline loops: CDR1 DFQATT, CDR2 SNEGSKA (reference sequence). The length of the CDR3 is 17 residues. The CDR3 here is CSARDRLTSGGVDTQYF.

This CDR3 reads CASSLRSPEKLFF. This sequence joins TRBV7-9 and TRBJ1-4. This CDR3 region has 13 residues. The germline gives CDR1 SEHNR, CDR2 FQNEAQ (reference sequence).

The chain links TRBV5-1 to TRBJ2-1; TCRdb's assignment of TRBD2 cannot be checked, as there is no DNA. Germline values: CDR1 SGHRS, CDR2 YFSETQ. This CDR3 comprises 15 residues. CDR3 sequence: CASSRLRGARNEQFF.

The J gene is TRBJ1-6, the V gene TRBV4-3; TCRdb's assignment of TRBD1 cannot be checked, as there is no DNA. CDR1 and CDR2 from the germline V gene are LGHNA and YSLEER. This CDR3 region has 15 residues. CDR3 sequence reads: CASSQDGQGNSPLHF.

The chain combines TRBV27 with TRBJ2-3; TCRdb's D call, TRBD1, is unchecked because there is no DNA. CDR1 MNHEY and CDR2 SMNVEV come from the germline V gene (reference sequence). The CDR3 spans 14 residues. The CDR3 sequence is CASGLGAGTDTQYF.

The chain joins TRBV6-5 to TRBJ2-7; TCRdb's D gene call, TRBD1, goes unchecked for lack of DNA. The CDR3 contains 15 residues. CDR1 is MNHEY and CDR2 is SVGAGI in the germline V gene. The CDR3 sequence: CASSYRGSRSYEQYF.

The chain couples TRBV7-2 to TRBJ2-1; TCRdb reports TRBD2, a call that lacks DNA to check it against. The CDR3 totals 13 residues. Germline assignment: CDR1 SGHTA and CDR2 FQGNSA. CDR3 protein: CASSLGGPMEQFF. Looking up the rest from reference TRBV7-2 and TRBJ2-1 gives the full variable domain: GAGVSQSPSNKVTEKGKDVELRCDPISGHTALYWYRQSLGQGLEFLIYFQGNSAPDKSGLPSDRFSAERTGGSVSTLTIQRTQQEDSAVYLCASSLGGPMEQFFGPGTRLTVL.

The chain couples TRBV7-6 to TRBJ2-1. The germline V gene has CDR1 SGHVS and CDR2 FNYEAQ. The CDR3 length is 15 residues. CDR3: CASSLAADGYNEQFF.

This sequence joins TRBV7-2 and TRBJ2-1; there is no DNA to check the TCRdb D call of TRBD2. This CDR3 is 15 amino acids long. Germline lookup yields CDR1 SGHTA and CDR2 FQGNSA. The CDR3 loop reads CASSQGLDIYNEQFF.

The V gene is TRBV29-1, the J gene TRBJ1-6. This CDR3 is 14 amino acids long. CDR1 and CDR2 from the germline V gene are SQVTM and ANQGSEA. CDR3 residues: CSVGGTGDNSPLHF.

The J gene is TRBJ2-3, the V gene TRBV15. There are 13 residues in the CDR3. Germline V gives CDR1 LNHNV, CDR2 YYDKDF (reference sequence). The CDR3: CATSWLGTDTQYF.

The chain joins TRBV10-3 to TRBJ2-1; TCRdb gives TRBD1 as the D gene, but with no DNA this cannot be confirmed. Germline V lookup: CDR1 ENHRY, CDR2 SYGVKD. CDR3 length equals 13 residues. The chain's CDR3 is CAIQQGALNEQFF.

The chain joins TRBV15 to TRBJ2-3. The CDR3 extends over 15 amino acids. Germline CDR1 is LNHNV and CDR2 is YYDKDF (reference sequence). The CDR3 protein is CATSRDSLVSDTQYF.